The rows below give T cell receptor beta chains drawn from one sample of a study of blood T cell repertoires in COVID-19. Profiled with immunoSEQ multiplex PCR; TCRdb holds only in-frame clones, not every one. This table holds 50,000 to 60,000 clones, roughly 85% found once. Sequenced material: peripheral blood. The receptors were sampled from a human donor in a cohort sampled during active or convalescent COVID-19. Both conserved end residues are part of each CDR3. The D gene is left open where the match is weak. Part of the rows lack a size; the others show once, few, many or a class for expanded clones.

>TRBV30|.|.|TRBJ1-6
TGTGCCTGGAGTTTTCGGGGGGGTGATTATAATTCACCCCTCCACTTT
CAWSFRGGDYNSPLHF
>TRBV7-8|once|.|TRBJ2-1
TGTGCCAGCAGCTTAGCGGGGGGGCCTCGACTGTTCTTC
CASSLAGGPRLFF
>TRBV5-3|.|.|TRBJ1-6
TGTGCCAGAAGCAAGACAGGTTATTCACCCCTCCACTTT
CARSKTGYSPLHF
>TRBV5-8|.|.|TRBJ2-3
TGTGCCAGCAGCTTGGGGGACACATCTAGCACAGATACGCAGTATTTT
CASSLGDTSSTDTQYF
>TRBV27|.|TRBD2|TRBJ2-7
TGTGCCAGCAGATTAGCGGGGGGGCCGTACGAGCAGTACTTC
CASRLAGGPYEQYF
>TRBV10-3|.|.|TRBJ1-5
TGTGCCATCAGTGACCCAAGGCGGTGGAGTAATAGCAATCAGCCCCAGCATTTT
CAISDPRRWSNSNQPQHF
>TRBV4-2|.|.|TRBJ2-2
TGTGCCAGCAGCCAAGATTTTTTGGGGGCCATTAACACCGGGGAGCTGTTTTTT
CASSQDFLGAINTGELFF
>TRBV5-5|.|.|TRBJ1-4
TGTGCCAGCAGTTTACAGGGCTCGTCTAATGAAAAACTGTTTTTT
CASSLQGSSNEKLFF
>TRBV4-3|.|.|TRBJ1-5
TGCGCCAGCAGCATGAACAGGGCGCCGTTGGGTCAGCCCCAGCATTTT
CASSMNRAPLGQPQHF
>TRBV19|.|.|TRBJ2-3
TGTGCCAGTAAGAGGACAGCCAATCCGGATACGCAGTATTTT
CASKRTANPDTQYF
>TRBV6-5|.|TRBD1|TRBJ1-6
TGTGCCAGCGAGGGACAGGGCCGTTCACCCCTCCACTTT
CASEGQGRSPLHF
>TRBV12-3/TRBV12-4|.|.|TRBJ1-2
TGTGCCAGCAGTTTAAACAGGCCTGGGGGCTACACCTTC
CASSLNRPGGYTF
>TRBV9|.|TRBD1|TRBJ1-2
TGTGCCAGCAGCCTGACAGGGGCCGGCTATGGCTACACCTTC
CASSLTGAGYGYTF
>TRBV7-9|.|TRBD1|TRBJ1-1
TGTGCCAGCAGCTTAAGGGACAGGGGCGCCACTGAAGCTTTCTTT
CASSLRDRGATEAFF
>TRBV6-6|.|.|TRBJ2-7
TGTGCCAGCAGTTATTATGGTAGCGGAACCTACGAGCAGTACTTC
CASSYYGSGTYEQYF
>TRBV4-3|.|TRBD2|TRBJ2-3
TGCGCCAGCAGCCAAATTCCTAGCGGGGGGACGACAGATACGCAGTATTTT
CASSQIPSGGTTDTQYF
>TRBV19|.|TRBD1|TRBJ2-2
TGTGCCACTTACTCAGGGGGCTATTGGACCGGGGAGCTGTTTTTT
CATYSGGYWTGELFF
>TRBV7-2|.|TRBD2|TRBJ2-1
TGTGCCAGCAGCCCTAGCGGCCTAGGCGAGCAGTTCTTC
CASSPSGLGEQFF
>TRBV3-1/TRBV3-2|.|TRBD1|TRBJ1-1
TGTGCCAGCAGCCAAGATGGTTGGAAGGACAGGGGTAATACTGAAGCTTTCTTT
CASSQDGWKDRGNTEAFF
>TRBV4-2|.|TRBD1|TRBJ1-5
TGTGCCAGCAGCCAGGGGACAGGGTTTGAGGCCCAGCATTTT
CASSQGTGFEAQHF
>TRBV7-3|.|TRBD2|TRBJ2-3
TGTGCCAGCAGCTTAGGCCCAGCGGGGAACACAGATACGCAGTATTTT
CASSLGPAGNTDTQYF
>TRBV10-3|.|TRBD1|TRBJ1-5
TGTGCCATCAGTGATTCCCAAGGGACAGGGGTTTTTCAGCCCCAGCATTTT
CAISDSQGTGVFQPQHF
>TRBV14|.|.|TRBJ2-1
TGTGCCAGCAGCCAAGTTCAGGGAACAGTAAATGAGCAGTTCTTC
CASSQVQGTVNEQFF
>TRBV6-1|.|TRBD2|TRBJ2-7
TGTGCCAGCAGTGAGGCTTGGGGAGGGATCTCGGCCTACGAGCAGTACTTC
CASSEAWGGISAYEQYF
>TRBV27|few|.|TRBJ1-1
TGTGCCAGCAGTTTGCGGGCAGGGAGGGGTCCTGAAGCTTTCTTT
CASSLRAGRGPEAFF
>TRBV7-2|.|.|TRBJ1-1
TGTGCCAGCAGCTTAGCGCACTTCAACACTGAAGCTTTCTTT
CASSLAHFNTEAFF
>TRBV12-5|.|TRBD1|TRBJ2-1
TGTGCTAGTGGTTCCCCCCGGACAGGCCACAATGAGCAGTTCTTC
CASGSPRTGHNEQFF
>TRBV6-2/TRBV6-3|.|TRBD1|TRBJ2-1
TGTGCCAGCAGTTACTCGGGACAGGATTACCCCAACAATGAGCAGTTCTTC
CASSYSGQDYPNNEQFF
>TRBV7-8|few|.|TRBJ2-2
TGTGCCAGCAGCCCTTCGTCGAGGGCCCGACGAGTGAACACCGGGGAGCTGTTTTTT
CASSPSSRARRVNTGELFF
>TRBV11-3|.|.|TRBJ2-3
TGTGCCAGCAGCTTAGACGCGTCTTCAGATACGCAGTATTTT
CASSLDASSDTQYF
>TRBV2|.|TRBD1|TRBJ1-5
TGTGCCAGCAGTTACTTCATGGACAGGGTCAATCAGCCCCAGCATTTT
CASSYFMDRVNQPQHF
>TRBV30|.|TRBD1|TRBJ1-1
TGTGCCTGGAGTCTTACAGGGGGCGTTACTGAAGCTTTCTTT
CAWSLTGGVTEAFF
>TRBV11-2|.|TRBD1|TRBJ2-1
TGTGCCAGCAGCCAGGGACAGGGTATCGGGGAGCAGTTCTTC
CASSQGQGIGEQFF
>TRBV4-2|.|.|TRBJ2-1
TGTGCCAGCAGCCAAGAACACGGGGGCTCCTACAATGAGCAGTTCTTC
CASSQEHGGSYNEQFF
>TRBV29-1|.|.|TRBJ1-5
TGCAGCGTTGGGGCAGGAAATCAGCCCCAGCATTTT
CSVGAGNQPQHF
>TRBV7-2|few|.|TRBJ2-3
TGTGCCAGCAGCTTAGATGTTTCGCGGGGGTATTTT
CASSLDVSRGYF
>TRBV4-3|few|.|TRBJ1-6
TGCGCCAGCAGTGGACTCTCCTATAATTCACCCCTCCACTTT
CASSGLSYNSPLHF
>TRBV5-1|.|.|TRBJ1-5
TGCGCCAGCAGCTTGGCCGGGGGAAGCAATCAGCCCCAGCATTTT
CASSLAGGSNQPQHF
>TRBV7-6|once|.|TRBJ1-3
TGTGCCAGTGCTTATGGACAATCTGGAAACACCATATATTTT
CASAYGQSGNTIYF
>TRBV5-1|.|TRBD1|TRBJ2-7
TGCGCCAGCAGCTTGGCCGGGACAGGGGGCCGGGGGCACTTC
CASSLAGTGGRGHF
>TRBV12-3/TRBV12-4|.|.|TRBJ1-1
TGTGCCAGCAGTTTATTGGCGAACACTGAAGCTTTCTTT
CASSLLANTEAFF
>TRBV11-3|.|TRBD2|TRBJ2-1
TGTGCTAGCAGCCTAGGACTAGGAGCAATGGATGAGCAGTTCTTC
CASSLGLGAMDEQFF
>TRBV19|.|TRBD2|TRBJ2-7
TGTGCCAGTAGTACCACCGGGACTAGCAGATCTTACGAGCAGTACTTC
CASSTTGTSRSYEQYF
>TRBV10-1|.|TRBD1|TRBJ2-1
TGCGCCAGCAGCGACGGACAGGGGAGTTATGAGCAGTTCTTC
CASSDGQGSYEQFF
>TRBV7-8|few|TRBD1|TRBJ2-1
TGTGCCAGCAGCCTAGACAGGGGGCAGTTCTTC
CASSLDRGQFF
>TRBV7-3|.|.|TRBJ1-5
TGTGCCAGCAGCCCGATACACTCTAGATCGGGTCAGCCCCAGCATTTT
CASSPIHSRSGQPQHF
>TRBV7-9|few|TRBD1|TRBJ1-2
TGTGCCAGCAGCTTAGATGGGCGGACAGGGGGCATCTATGGCTACACCTTC
CASSLDGRTGGIYGYTF
>TRBV6-5|.|TRBD2|TRBJ2-3
TGTGCCAGCAGTTCTCTAGCGGGAACAGATACGCAGTATTTT
CASSSLAGTDTQYF
>TRBV7-9|.|.|TRBJ1-2
TGTGCCAGCAGCATAAATATACAGGCAGACTATGGCTACACCTTC
CASSINIQADYGYTF
>TRBV5-4|once|.|TRBJ2-6
TGTGCCAGCAGCACACTAACGACAGCTACTGGGGCCAACGTCCTGACTTTC
CASSTLTTATGANVLTF
>TRBV4-2|.|TRBD1|TRBJ2-2
TGTGCCAGCAGCCAAGACGGGACAGGGCGACCTTACACCGGGGAGCTGTTTTTT
CASSQDGTGRPYTGELFF
>TRBV29-1|few|TRBD1|TRBJ1-2
TGCAGCGTTGAGGACAGGGGGTTTGGCTACACCTTC
CSVEDRGFGYTF
>TRBV6-2/TRBV6-3|.|TRBD1|TRBJ1-6
TGTGCCAGCAGCCAGGACAGGGCATGGTCGCCCTATAATTCACCCCTCCACTTT
CASSQDRAWSPYNSPLHF
>TRBV24-1|.|.|TRBJ1-4
TGTGCCACCGGGGGGATAGAATTTGAAAAACTGTTTTTT
CATGGIEFEKLFF
>TRBV4-3|.|.|TRBJ1-2
TGCGCCAGCAGCTCTAACCCAGGACACCACTATGGCTACACCTTC
CASSSNPGHHYGYTF
>TRBV4-3|.|TRBD1|TRBJ2-7
TGCGCCAGCAGCCACGACAGGGCCTACGAGCAGTACTTC
CASSHDRAYEQYF
>TRBV9|.|.|TRBJ1-6
TGTGCCAGCAGCGTAGCCGGCAGGTCCTCCTATAATTCACCCCTCCACTTT
CASSVAGRSSYNSPLHF
>TRBV5-1|.|TRBD2|TRBJ2-5
TGCGCCAGCAGCTTGGATCCGCTAGCGGGAGCAGAGACCCAGTACTTC
CASSLDPLAGAETQYF
>TRBV21-1|.|.|TRBJ1-4
TGTGCCAGCAGCAAAAGCCCAAAAATGGAGGCTAATGAAAAACTGTTTTTT
CASSKSPKMEANEKLFF